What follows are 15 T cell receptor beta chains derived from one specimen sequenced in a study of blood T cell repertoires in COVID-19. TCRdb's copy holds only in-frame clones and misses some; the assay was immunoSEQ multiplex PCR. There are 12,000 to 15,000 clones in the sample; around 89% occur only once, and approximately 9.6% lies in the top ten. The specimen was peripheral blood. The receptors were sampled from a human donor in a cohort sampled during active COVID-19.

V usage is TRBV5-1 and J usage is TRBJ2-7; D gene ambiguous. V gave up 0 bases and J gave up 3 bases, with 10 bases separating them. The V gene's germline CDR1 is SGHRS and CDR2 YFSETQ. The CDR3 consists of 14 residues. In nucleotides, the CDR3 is TGCGCCAGCAGCTTGGGTCAGGTAGTCTACGAGCAGTACTTC. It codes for CASSLGQVVYEQYF.

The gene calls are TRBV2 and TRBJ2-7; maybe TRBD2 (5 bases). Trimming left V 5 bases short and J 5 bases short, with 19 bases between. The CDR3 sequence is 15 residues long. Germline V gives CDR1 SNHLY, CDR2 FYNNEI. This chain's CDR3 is CASSTYGREFDEQYF. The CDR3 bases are TGTGCCAGCAGTACCTACGGACGGGAATTCGACGAGCAGTACTTC.

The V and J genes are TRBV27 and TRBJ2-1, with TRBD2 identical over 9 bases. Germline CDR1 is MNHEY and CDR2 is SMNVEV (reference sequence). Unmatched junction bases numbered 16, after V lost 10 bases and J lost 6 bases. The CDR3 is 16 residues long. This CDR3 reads CATSAGASGIVNEQFF. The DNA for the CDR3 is TGTGCCACCTCCGCCGGGGCTAGCGGGATAGTCAATGAGCAGTTCTTC.

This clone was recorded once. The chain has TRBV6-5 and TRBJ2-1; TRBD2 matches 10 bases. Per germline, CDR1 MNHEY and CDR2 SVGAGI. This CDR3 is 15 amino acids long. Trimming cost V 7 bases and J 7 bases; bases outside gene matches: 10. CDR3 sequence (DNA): TGTGCCAGCACCACGCTAGCGGGAGTAAGTAATGAGCAGTTCTTC. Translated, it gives CASTTLAGVSNEQFF.

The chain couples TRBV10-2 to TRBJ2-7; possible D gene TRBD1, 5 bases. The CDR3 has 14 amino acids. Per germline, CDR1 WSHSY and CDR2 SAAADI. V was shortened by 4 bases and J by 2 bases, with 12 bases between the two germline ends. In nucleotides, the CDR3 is TGCGCCAGCAGTGCGACAGTAATGACCTACGAGCAGTACTTC. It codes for CASSATVMTYEQYF.

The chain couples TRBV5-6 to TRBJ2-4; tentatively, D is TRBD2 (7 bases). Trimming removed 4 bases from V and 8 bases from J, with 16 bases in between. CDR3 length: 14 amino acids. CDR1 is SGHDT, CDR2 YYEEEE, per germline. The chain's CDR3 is CASSPEGGAHIQYF. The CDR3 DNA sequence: TGTGCCAGCAGCCCCGAGGGGGGGGCCCACATTCAGTACTTC. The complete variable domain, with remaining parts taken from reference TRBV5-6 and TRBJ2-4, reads DAGVTQSPTHLIKTRGQQVTLRCSPKSGHDTVSWYQQALGQGPQFIFQYYEEEERQRGNFPDRFSGHQFPNYSSELNVNALLLGDSALYLCASSPEGGAHIQYFGAGTRLSVL.

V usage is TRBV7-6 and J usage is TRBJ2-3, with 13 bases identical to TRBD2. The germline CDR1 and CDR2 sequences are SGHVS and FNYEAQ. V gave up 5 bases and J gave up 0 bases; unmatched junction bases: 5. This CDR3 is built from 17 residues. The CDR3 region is CASSLGLAGSSTDTQYF. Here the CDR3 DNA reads TGTGCCAGCAGCCTGGGACTAGCGGGGTCTAGCACAGATACGCAGTATTTT.

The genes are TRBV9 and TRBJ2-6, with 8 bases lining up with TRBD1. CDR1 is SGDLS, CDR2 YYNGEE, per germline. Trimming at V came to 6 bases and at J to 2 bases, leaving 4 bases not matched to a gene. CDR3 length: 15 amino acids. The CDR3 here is CASKSQGAGANVLTF. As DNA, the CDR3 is TGTGCCAGCAAGTCACAGGGGGCTGGGGCCAACGTCCTGACTTTC. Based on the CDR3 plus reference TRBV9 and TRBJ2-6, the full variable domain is DSGVTQTPKHLITATGQRVTLRCSPRSGDLSVYWYQQSLDQGLQFLIQYYNGEERAKGNILERFSAQQFPDLHSELNLSSLELGDSALYFCASKSQGAGANVLTFGAGSRLTVL.

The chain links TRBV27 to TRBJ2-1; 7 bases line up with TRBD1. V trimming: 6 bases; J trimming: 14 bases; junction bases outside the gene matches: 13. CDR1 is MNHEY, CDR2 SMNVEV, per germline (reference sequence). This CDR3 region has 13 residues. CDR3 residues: CASSKGQKTMKFF. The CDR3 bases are TGTGCCAGCAGCAAGGGACAGAAGACGATGAAGTTCTTC.

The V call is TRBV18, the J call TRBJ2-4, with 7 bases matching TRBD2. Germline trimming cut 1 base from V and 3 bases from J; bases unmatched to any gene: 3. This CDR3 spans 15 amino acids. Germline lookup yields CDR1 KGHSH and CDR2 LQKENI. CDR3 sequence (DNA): TGTGCCAGCTCACCACAGCGGGGCGGCAAAAACATTCAGTACTTC. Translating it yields CASSPQRGGKNIQYF.

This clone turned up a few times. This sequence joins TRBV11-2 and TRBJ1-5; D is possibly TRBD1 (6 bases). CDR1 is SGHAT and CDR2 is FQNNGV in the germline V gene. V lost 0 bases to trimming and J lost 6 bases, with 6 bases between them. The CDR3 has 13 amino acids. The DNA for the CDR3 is TGTGCCAGCAGCTTAGACAGGGGTCAGCCCCAGCATTTT. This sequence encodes CASSLDRGQPQHF. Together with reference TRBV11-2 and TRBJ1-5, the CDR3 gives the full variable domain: EAGVAQSPRYKIIEKRQSVAFWCNPISGHATLYWYQQILGQGPKLLIQFQNNGVVDDSQLPKDRFSAERLKGVDSTLKIQPAKLEDSAVYLCASSLDRGQPQHFGDGTRLSIL.

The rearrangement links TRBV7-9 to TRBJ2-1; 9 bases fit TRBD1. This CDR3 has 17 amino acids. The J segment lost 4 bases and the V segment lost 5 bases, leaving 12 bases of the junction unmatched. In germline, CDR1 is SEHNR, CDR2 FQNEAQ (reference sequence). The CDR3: CASSALSSGQGYNEQFF. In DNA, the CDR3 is TGTGCCAGCAGCGCATTATCGTCGGGACAGGGATACAATGAGCAGTTCTTC.

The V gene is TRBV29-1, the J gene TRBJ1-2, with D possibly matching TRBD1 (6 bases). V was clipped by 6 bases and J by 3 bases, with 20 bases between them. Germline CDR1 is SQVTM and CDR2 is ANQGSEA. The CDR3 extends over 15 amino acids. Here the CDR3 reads CSVKLGGAPDYGYTF. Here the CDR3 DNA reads TGCAGCGTAAAGCTGGGGGGGGCGCCTGACTATGGCTACACCTTC.

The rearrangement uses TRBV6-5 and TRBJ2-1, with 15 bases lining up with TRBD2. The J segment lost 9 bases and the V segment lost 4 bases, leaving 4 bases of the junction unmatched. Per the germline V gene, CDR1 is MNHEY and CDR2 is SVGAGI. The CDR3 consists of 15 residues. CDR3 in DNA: TGTGCCAGCAGTTCTGGGACTAGCGGGAGGACTGAGCAGTTCTTC. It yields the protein CASSSGTSGRTEQFF.

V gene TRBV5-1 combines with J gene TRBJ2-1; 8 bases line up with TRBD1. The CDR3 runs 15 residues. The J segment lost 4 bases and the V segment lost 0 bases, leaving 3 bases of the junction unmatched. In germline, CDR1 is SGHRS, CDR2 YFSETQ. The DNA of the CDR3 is TGCGCCAGCAGCTTGGCGGACAGGGTGTACAATGAGCAGTTCTTC. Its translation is CASSLADRVYNEQFF.